This TCR beta chain is from a study of blood T cell repertoires in COVID-19. Whole-study context: Samples came from the United States, Italy and Spain, spanning acute and convalescent COVID-19. From T cells, B-cell-depleted T cells, or PBMCs came the material, which was cDNA or gDNA.

Original processing notes: Quantification of nucleated cells was approximated via reference gene primer amplification. The data were produced by immunoSEQ multiplex PCR, yet TCRdb's version contains in-frame clones alone and is incomplete. The V and J calls and clone size are taken from that table; D and trimming were inferred from the DNA. This table has approximately 180,000 clones, more than 70% appearing once. The CDR3 is made up of 14 amino acids. The junction had 3 bases not matched to a gene; V was cut back by 4 bases and J by 1 base. CDR1 and CDR2 from the germline V gene are SGHRS and YFSETQ.

The chain carries TRBV5-1 and TRBJ2-5; 8 nucleotides line up with TRBD1. This receptor was taken from a human donor in a cohort sampled during active COVID-19. The sequenced material came from peripheral blood. CDR3 residues: CASSQTGGQETQYF. CDR3 nucleotides: TGCGCCAGCAGCCAAACAGGGGGCCAAGAGACCCAGTACTTC.